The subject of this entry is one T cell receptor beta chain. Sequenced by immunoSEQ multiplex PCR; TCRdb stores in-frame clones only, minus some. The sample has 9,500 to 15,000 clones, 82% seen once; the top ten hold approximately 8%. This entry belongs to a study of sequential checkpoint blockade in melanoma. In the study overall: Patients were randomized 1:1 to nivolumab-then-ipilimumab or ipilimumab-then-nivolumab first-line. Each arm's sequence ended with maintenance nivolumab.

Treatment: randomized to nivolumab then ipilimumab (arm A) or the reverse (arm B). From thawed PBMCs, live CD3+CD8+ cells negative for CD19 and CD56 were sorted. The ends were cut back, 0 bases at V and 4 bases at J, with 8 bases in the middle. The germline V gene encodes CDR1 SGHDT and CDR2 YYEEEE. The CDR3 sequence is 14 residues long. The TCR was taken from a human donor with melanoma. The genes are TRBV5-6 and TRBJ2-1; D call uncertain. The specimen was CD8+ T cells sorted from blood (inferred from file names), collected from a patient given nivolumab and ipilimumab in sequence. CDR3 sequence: CASSLALTYNEQFF. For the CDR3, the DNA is TGTGCCAGCAGCTTGGCCTTAACATACAATGAGCAGTTCTTC.